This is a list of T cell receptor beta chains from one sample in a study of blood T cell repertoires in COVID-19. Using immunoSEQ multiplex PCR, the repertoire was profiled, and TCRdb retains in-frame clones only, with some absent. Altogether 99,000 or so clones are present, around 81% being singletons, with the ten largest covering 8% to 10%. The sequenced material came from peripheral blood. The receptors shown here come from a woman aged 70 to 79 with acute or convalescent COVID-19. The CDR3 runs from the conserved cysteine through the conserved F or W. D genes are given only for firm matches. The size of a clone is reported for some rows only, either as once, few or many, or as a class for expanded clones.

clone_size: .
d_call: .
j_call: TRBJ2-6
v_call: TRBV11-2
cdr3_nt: TGTGCCAGCAGGTCACCAGGATCTGGGGCCAACGTCCTGACTTTC
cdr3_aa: CASRSPGSGANVLTF

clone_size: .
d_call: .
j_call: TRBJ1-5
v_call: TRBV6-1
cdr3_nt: TGTGCCAGCAGTGAAGAACAGTTCAATCAGCCCCAGCATTTT
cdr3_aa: CASSEEQFNQPQHF

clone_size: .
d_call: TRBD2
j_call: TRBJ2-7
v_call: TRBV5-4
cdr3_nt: TGTGCCAGCAGCCTATTGGGGGGGGGACGTTCCTACGAGCAGTACTTC
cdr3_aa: CASSLLGGGRSYEQYF

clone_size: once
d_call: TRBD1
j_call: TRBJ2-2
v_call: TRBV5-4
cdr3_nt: TGTGCCAGCAGCCGGGACAGGTCCGGGGAGCTGTTTTTT
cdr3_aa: CASSRDRSGELFF

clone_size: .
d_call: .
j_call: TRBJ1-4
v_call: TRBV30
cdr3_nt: TGTGCCTGTCGAGCGGGACTCAATGAAAAACTGTTTTTT
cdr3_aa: CACRAGLNEKLFF

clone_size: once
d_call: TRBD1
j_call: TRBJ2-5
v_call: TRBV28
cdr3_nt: TGTGCCAGCAGTTTATTAGCAGGGGGTTATGGGACCCAGTACTTC
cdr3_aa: CASSLLAGGYGTQYF

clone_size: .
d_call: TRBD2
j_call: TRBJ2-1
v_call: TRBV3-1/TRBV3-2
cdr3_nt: TGTGCCAGCAGCCAAGTAAATGGCGGGGGGAATGAGCAGTTCTTC
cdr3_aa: CASSQVNGGGNEQFF

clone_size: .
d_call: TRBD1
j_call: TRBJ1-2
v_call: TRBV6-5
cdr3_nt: TGTGCCAGCAGTTACTCGAAAGAGGGGGCAGGCTACACCTTC
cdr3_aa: CASSYSKEGAGYTF

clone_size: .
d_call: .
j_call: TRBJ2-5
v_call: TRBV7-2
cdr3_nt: TGTGCCAGCAGCGGGACTGGGGGTGGAGAGACCCAGTACTTC
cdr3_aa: CASSGTGGGETQYF

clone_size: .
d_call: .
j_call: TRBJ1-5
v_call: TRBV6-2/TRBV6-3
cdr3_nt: TGTGCCAGCAGTTACCAGGACAGAGATCAGCCCCAGCATTTT
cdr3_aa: CASSYQDRDQPQHF

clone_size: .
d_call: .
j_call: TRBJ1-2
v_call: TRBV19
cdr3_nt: TGTGCCACCTCGGGACTGACATATGGCTACACCTTC
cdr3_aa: CATSGLTYGYTF

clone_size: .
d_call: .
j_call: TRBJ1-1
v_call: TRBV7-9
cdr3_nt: TGTGCCAGCAGCCACGGCGGAGCGAACACTGAAGCTTTCTTT
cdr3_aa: CASSHGGANTEAFF

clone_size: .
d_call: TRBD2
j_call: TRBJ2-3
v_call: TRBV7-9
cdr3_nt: TGTGCCAGCAGCCCGGGAACTAGCGGGGGCGGTACGCAGTATTTT
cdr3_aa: CASSPGTSGGGTQYF

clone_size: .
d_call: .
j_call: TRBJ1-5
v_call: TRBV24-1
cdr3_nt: TGTGCCACCAGTGCCTCGGTAAATCAGCCCCAGCATTTT
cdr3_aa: CATSASVNQPQHF

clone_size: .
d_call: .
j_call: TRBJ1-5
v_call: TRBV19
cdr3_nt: TGTGCCAGTAGTACGGACAGATATCAGCCCCAGCATTTT
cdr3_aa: CASSTDRYQPQHF

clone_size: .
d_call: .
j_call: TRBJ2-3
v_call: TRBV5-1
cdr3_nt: TGCGCCAGCAGCTTGGATGGCGGGGGCCAGCCGGATACGCAGTATTTT
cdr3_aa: CASSLDGGGQPDTQYF

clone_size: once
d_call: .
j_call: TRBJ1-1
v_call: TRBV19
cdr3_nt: TGTGCCAGTAGTCGAACTAAGAACACTGAAGCTTTCTTT
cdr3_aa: CASSRTKNTEAFF

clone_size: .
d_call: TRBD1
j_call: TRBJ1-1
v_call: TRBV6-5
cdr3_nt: TGTGCCAGCAGTAGACAGGGTACTGAAGCTTTCTTT
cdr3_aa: CASSRQGTEAFF

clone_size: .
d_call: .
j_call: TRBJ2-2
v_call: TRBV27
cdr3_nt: TGTGCCAGCAGTGCTTACTCCGGGACACCACCGAACACCGGGGAGCTGTTTTTT
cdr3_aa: CASSAYSGTPPNTGELFF

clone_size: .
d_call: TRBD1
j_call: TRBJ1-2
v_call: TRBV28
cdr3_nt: TGTGCCAGCAGTCCACCCCTGGACAGGGGGGACTATGGCTACACCTTC
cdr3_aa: CASSPPLDRGDYGYTF

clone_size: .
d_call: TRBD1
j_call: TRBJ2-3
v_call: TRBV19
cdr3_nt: TGTGCCAGTAGTTTCGGGACAGGGTTGGCAGATACGCAGTATTTT
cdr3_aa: CASSFGTGLADTQYF

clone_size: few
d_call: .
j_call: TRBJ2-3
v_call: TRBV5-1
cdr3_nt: TGCGCCAGCAGCTTGTATCCGGCACTAGCAGGAGATACGCAGTATTTT
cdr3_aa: CASSLYPALAGDTQYF

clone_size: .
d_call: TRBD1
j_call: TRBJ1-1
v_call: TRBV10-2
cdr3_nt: TGCGCCAGCGAAGGGACAGGAATGAACACTGAAGCTTTCTTT
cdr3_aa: CASEGTGMNTEAFF

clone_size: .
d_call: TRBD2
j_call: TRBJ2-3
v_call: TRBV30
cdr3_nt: TGTGCCTGGGGACTAGCGGGAGGTTCTAATTTTTGGGGTGATCTAGATACGCAGTATTTT
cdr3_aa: CAWGLAGGSNFWGDLDTQYF

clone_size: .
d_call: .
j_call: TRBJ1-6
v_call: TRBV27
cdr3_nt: TGTGCCAGCAGTCCCGCGGGAAGCAATTCACCCCTCCACTTT
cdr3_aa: CASSPAGSNSPLHF

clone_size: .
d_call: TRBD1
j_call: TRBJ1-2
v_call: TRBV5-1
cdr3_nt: TGCGCCAGCAGCCCCGGGGCCGGGACAGGGTATGGCTACACCTTC
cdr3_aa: CASSPGAGTGYGYTF

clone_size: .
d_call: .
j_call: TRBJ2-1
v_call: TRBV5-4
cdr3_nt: TGTGCCAGCAGCTTGGTCCGGGGCTCCTACAATGAGCAGTTCTTC
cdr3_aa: CASSLVRGSYNEQFF

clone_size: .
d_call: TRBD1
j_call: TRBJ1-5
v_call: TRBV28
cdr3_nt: TGTGCCAGCAGTTCGAGGACAGGGGCGGGCAATCAGCCCCAGCATTTT
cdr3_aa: CASSSRTGAGNQPQHF

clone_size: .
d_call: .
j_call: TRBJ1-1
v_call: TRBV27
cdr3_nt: TGTGCCAGCAGTCGGACTTTCGTTGAAGCTTTCTTT
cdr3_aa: CASSRTFVEAFF

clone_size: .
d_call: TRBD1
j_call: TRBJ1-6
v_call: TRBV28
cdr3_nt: TGTGCCAGCAGTGGCATGGACAGGGACTCCTATAATTCACCCCTCCACTTT
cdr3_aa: CASSGMDRDSYNSPLHF

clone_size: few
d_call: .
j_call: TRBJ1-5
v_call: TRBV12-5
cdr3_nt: TGTGCTAGTGGTTTGGTTATGGGACCTTTGGGGGCTCAGCCCCAGCATTTT
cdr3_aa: CASGLVMGPLGAQPQHF

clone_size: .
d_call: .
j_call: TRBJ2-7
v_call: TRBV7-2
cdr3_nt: TGTGCCAGCAGCTTAGGTCGCGAGCAGTACTTC
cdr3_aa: CASSLGREQYF

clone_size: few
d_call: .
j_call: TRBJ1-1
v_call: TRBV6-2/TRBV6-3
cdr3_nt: TGTGCCAGCAGTTACTCGGGGGGGACCACTGAAGCTTTCTTT
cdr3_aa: CASSYSGGTTEAFF

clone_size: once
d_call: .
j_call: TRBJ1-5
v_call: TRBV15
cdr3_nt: TGTGCCACCAGCAGAGGAGACTACCTAGATAGCAATCAGCCCCAGCATTTT
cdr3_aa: CATSRGDYLDSNQPQHF

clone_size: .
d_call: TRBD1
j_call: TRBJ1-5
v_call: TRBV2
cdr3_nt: TGTGCCAGCAGTGGCCCCGGGACAGGGAGAGGTCAGCCCCAGCATTTT
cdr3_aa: CASSGPGTGRGQPQHF

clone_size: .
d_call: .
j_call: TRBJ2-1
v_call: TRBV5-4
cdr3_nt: TGTGCCAGCAGCCCCGGAAGGAGCTCCTACAATGAGCAGTTCTTC
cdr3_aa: CASSPGRSSYNEQFF

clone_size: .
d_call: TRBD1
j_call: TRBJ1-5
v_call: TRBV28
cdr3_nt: TGTGCCAGCAGTTTACGAGGACAGGGGTCAGGGTACTATCAGCCCCAGCATTTT
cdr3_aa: CASSLRGQGSGYYQPQHF

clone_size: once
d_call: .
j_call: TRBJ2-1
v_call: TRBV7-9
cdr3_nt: TGTGCCAGCAGCTTAGGGGAGCTCTCAGTTCGCGATGAGCAGTTCTTC
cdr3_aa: CASSLGELSVRDEQFF

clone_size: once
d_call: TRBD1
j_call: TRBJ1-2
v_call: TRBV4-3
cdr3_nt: TGCGCCAGCAGCCAAGATCTCGGGACAGGGATTGATGGCTACACCTTC
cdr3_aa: CASSQDLGTGIDGYTF

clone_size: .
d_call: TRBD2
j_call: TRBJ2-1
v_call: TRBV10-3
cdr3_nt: TGTGCCATCAGCCGACTAGCGGGAGGGAGTGAGCAGTTCTTC
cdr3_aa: CAISRLAGGSEQFF

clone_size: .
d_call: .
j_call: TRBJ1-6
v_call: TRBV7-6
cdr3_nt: TGTGCCAGCAGCTTAATGGCGGGGGGTGGGACCCGTCGGTCATCGGTTTCACCCCTCCACTTT
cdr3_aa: CASSLMAGGGTRRSSVSPLHF

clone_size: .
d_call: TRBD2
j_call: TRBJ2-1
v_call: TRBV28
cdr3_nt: TGTGCCAGCAGGACCCCTAGCGGGAGAGCGTCCAATGAGCAGTTCTTC
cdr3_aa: CASRTPSGRASNEQFF

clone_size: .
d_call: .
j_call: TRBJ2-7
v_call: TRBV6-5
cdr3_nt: TGTGCCATCGGAGAGTCCTACGAGCAGTACTTC
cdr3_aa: CAIGESYEQYF

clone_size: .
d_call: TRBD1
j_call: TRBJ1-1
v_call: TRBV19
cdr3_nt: TGTGCCAGTAGCGTACAGGGACAGGGGAGCTACACTGAAGCTTTCTTT
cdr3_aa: CASSVQGQGSYTEAFF

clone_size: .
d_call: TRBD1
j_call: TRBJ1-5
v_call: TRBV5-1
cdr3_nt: TGCGCCAGCAGCTCCGGACAGGGCGGTCAGCCCCAGCATTTT
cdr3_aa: CASSSGQGGQPQHF

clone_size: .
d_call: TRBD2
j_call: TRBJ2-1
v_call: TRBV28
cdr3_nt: TGTGCCAGCAGTCTTGATATAGCGGGAGTTGGCAATGAGCAGTTCTTC
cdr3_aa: CASSLDIAGVGNEQFF

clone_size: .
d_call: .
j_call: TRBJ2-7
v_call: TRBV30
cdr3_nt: TGTGCCTGGTCGCCGGGAACCTGGGCCGAGCAGTACTTC
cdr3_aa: CAWSPGTWAEQYF

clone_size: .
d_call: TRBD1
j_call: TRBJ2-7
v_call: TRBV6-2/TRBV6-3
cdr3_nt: TGTGCCAGCAGTTATCACCCCGGGACAGGGAGATTCGTGGACGAGCAGTACTTC
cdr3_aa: CASSYHPGTGRFVDEQYF